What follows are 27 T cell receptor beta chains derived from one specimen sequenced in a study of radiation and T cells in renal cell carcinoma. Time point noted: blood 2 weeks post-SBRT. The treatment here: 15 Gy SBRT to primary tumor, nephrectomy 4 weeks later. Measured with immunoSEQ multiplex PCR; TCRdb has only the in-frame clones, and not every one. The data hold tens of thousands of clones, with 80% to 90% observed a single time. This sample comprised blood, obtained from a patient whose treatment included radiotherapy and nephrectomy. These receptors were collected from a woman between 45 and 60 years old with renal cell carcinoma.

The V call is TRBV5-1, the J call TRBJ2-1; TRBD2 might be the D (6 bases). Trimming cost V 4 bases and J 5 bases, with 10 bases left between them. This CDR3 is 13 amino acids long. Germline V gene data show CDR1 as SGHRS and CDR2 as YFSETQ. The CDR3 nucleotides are TGCGCCAGCAGCATTGGCGGGAACAATGAGCAGTTCTTC. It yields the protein CASSIGGNNEQFF. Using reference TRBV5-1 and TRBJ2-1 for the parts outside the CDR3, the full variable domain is KAGVTQTPRYLIKTRGQQVTLSCSPISGHRSVSWYQQTPGQGLQFLFEYFSETQRNKGNFPGRFSGRQFSNSRSEMNVSTLELGDSALYLCASSIGGNNEQFFGPGTRLTVL.

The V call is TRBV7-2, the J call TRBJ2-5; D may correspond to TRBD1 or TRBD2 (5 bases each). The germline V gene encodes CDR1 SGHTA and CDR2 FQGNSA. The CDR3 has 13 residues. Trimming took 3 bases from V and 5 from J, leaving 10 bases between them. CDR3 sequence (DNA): TGTGCCAGCAGCTTTGAGGGGCTTGAGACCCAGTACTTC. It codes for CASSFEGLETQYF. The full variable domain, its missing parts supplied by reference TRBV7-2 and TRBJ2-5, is GAGVSQSPSNKVTEKGKDVELRCDPISGHTALYWYRQSLGQGLEFLIYFQGNSAPDKSGLPSDRFSAERTGGSVSTLTIQRTQQEDSAVYLCASSFEGLETQYFGPGTRLLVL.

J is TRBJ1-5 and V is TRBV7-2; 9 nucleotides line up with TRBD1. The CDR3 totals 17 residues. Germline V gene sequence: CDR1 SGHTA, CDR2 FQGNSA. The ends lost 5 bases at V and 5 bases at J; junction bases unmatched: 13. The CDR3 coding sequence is TGTGCCAGCAGCAGAGACCTGACAGGGGGATTTGATCAGCCCCAGCATTTT. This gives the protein CASSRDLTGGFDQPQHF.

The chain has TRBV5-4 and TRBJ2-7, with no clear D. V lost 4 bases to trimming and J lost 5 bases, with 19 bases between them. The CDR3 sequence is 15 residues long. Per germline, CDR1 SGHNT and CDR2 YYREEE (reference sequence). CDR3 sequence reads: CASSLRDRINDEQYF. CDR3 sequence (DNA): TGTGCCAGCAGCCTACGTGATCGGATCAACGACGAGCAGTACTTC.

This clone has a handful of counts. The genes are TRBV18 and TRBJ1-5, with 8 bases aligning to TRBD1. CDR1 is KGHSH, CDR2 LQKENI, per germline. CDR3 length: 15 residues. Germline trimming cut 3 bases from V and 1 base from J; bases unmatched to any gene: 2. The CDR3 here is CASSPGQGSNQPQHF. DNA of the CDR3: TGTGCCAGCTCACCCGGACAGGGAAGCAATCAGCCCCAGCATTTT. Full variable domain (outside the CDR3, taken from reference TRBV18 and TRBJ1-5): NAGVMQNPRHLVRRRGQEARLRCSPMKGHSHVYWYRQLPEEGLKFMVYLQKENIIDESGMPKERFSAEFPKEGPSILRIQQVVRGDSAAYFCASSPGQGSNQPQHFGDGTRLSIL.

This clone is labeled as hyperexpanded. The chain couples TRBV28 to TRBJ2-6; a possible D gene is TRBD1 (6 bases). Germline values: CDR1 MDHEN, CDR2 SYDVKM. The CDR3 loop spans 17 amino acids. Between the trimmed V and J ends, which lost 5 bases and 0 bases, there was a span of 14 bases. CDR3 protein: CASSVDSSSSGANVLTF. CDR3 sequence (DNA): TGTGCCAGCAGTGTGGACAGTAGCTCCTCTGGGGCCAACGTCCTGACTTTC.

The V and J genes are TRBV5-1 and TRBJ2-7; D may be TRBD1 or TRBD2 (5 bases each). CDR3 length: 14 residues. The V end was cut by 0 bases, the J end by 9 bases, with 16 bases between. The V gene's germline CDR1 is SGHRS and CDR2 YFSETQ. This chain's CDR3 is CASSLAEQRDGQYF. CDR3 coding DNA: TGCGCCAGCAGCTTGGCCGAGCAGAGGGACGGGCAGTACTTC.

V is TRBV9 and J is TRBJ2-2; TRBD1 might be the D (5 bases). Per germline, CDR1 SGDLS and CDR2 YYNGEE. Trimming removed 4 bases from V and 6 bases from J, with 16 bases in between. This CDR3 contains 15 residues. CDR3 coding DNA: TGTGCCAGCAGCCCTACGTTAGGACAACCCGGGGAGCTGTTTTTT. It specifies CASSPTLGQPGELFF.

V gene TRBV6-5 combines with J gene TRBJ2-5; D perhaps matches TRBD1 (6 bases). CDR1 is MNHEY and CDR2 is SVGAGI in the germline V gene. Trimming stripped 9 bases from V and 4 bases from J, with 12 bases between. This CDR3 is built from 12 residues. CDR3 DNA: TGTGCCAGTTCGACAGGAGCAGAGACCCAGTACTTC. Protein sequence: CASSTGAETQYF.

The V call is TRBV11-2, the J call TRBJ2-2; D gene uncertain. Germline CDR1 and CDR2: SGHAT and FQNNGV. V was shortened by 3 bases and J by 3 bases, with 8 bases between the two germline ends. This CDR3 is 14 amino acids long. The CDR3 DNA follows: TGTGCCAGCAGCTTCGGTGTAGACACCGGGGAGCTGTTTTTT. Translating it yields CASSFGVDTGELFF.

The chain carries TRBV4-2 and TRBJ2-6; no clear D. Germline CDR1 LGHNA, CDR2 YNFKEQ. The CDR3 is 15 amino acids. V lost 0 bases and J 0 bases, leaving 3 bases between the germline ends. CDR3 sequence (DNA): TGTGCCAGCAGCCAAGATAACTCTGGGGCCAACGTCCTGACTTTC. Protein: CASSQDNSGANVLTF.

The CDR3 DNA follows: TGTGCCAGCAGGACAGAGAACACTGAAGCTTTCTTT. Translating it yields CASRTENTEAFF. The J gene is TRBJ1-1, the V gene TRBV9, with D possibly being TRBD1 (5 bases). Germline V lookup: CDR1 SGDLS, CDR2 YYNGEE. CDR3 length: 12 amino acids. V lost 5 bases to trimming and J lost 1 base, with 6 bases between them.

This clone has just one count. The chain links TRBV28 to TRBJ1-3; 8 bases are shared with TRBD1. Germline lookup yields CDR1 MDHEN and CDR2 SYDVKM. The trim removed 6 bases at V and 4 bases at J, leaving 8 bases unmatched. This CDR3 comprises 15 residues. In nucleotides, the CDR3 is TGTGCCAGCAGCCCGAGGACAGGGACAGGAAACACCATATATTTT. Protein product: CASSPRTGTGNTIYF.

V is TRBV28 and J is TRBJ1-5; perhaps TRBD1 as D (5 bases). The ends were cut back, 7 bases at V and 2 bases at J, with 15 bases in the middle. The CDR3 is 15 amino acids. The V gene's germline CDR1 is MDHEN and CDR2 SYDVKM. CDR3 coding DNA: TGTGCCAGCAACCCCTCGGGGCGAGGCAATCAGCCCCAGCATTTT. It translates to CASNPSGRGNQPQHF. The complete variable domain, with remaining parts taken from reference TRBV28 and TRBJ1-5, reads DVKVTQSSRYLVKRTGEKVFLECVQDMDHENMFWYRQDPGLGLRLIYFSYDVKMKEKGDIPEGYSVSREKKERFSLILESASTNQTSMYLCASNPSGRGNQPQHFGDGTRLSIL.

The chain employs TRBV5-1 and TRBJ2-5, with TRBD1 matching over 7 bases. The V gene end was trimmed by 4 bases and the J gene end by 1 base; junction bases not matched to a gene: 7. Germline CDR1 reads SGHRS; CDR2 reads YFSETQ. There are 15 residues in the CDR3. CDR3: CASSPGTVPQETQYF. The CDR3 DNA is TGCGCCAGCAGCCCCGGGACAGTCCCCCAAGAGACCCAGTACTTC.

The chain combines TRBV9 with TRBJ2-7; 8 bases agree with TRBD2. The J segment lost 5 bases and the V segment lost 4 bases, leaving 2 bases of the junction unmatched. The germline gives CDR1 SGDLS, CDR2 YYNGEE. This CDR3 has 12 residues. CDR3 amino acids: CASSPGGDEQYF. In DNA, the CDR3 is TGTGCCAGCAGCCCGGGGGGGGACGAGCAGTACTTC.

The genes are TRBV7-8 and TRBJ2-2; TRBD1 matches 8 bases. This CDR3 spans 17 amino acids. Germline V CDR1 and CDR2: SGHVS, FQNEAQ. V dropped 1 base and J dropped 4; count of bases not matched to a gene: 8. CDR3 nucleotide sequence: TGTGCCAGCAGCTTAGGCAGGGGGCGAATGGCCACCGGGGAGCTGTTTTTT. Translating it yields CASSLGRGRMATGELFF. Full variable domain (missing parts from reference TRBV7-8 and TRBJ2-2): GAGVSQSPRYKVAKRGQDVALRCDPISGHVSLFWYQQALGQGPEFLTYFQNEAQLDKSGLPSDRFFAERPEGSVSTLKIQRTQQEDSAVYLCASSLGRGRMATGELFFGEGSRLTVL.

The CDR3 is CASSSSAGAGYEQYF. CDR3 nucleotides: TGTGCCAGCAGCTCTTCAGCGGGGGCGGGCTACGAGCAGTACTTC. The chain carries TRBV9 and TRBJ2-7, with 8 bases lining up with TRBD2. V lost 4 bases and J lost 3; bases outside the gene matches: 9. This CDR3 is built from 15 residues. Germline V CDR1 and CDR2: SGDLS, YYNGEE. The variable domain in full, with the rest retrieved from reference TRBV9 and TRBJ2-7, is DSGVTQTPKHLITATGQRVTLRCSPRSGDLSVYWYQQSLDQGLQFLIQYYNGEERAKGNILERFSAQQFPDLHSELNLSSLELGDSALYFCASSSSAGAGYEQYFGPGTRLTVT.

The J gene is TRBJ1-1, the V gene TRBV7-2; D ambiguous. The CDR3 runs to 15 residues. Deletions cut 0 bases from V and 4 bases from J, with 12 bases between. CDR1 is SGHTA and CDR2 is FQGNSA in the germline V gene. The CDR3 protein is CASSLALGLGTEAFF. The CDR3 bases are TGTGCCAGCAGCTTAGCGCTAGGGCTAGGCACTGAAGCTTTCTTT.

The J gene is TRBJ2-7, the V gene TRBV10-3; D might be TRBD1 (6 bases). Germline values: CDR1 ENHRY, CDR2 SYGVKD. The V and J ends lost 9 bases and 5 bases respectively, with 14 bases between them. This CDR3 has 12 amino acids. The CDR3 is CAIQGNPNEQYF. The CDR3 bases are TGTGCCATACAGGGAAATCCCAACGAGCAGTACTTC.

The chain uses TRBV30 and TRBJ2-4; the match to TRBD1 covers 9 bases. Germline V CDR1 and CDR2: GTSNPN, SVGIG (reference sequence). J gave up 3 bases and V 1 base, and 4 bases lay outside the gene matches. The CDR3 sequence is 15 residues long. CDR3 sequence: CAWSGTGVGKNIQYF. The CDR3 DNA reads TGTGCCTGGAGTGGGACAGGGGTAGGCAAAAACATTCAGTACTTC.

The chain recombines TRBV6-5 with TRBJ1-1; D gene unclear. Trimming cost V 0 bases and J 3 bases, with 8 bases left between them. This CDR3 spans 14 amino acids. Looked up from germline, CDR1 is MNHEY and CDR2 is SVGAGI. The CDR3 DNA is TGTGCCAGCAGTTACTCGATAGCAGACACTGAAGCTTTCTTT. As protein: CASSYSIADTEAFF.

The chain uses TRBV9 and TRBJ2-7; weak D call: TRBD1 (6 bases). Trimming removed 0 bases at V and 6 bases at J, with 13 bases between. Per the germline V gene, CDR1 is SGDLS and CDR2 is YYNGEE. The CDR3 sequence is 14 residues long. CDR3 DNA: TGTGCCAGCAGCGTAGGAGACAGGACCCCCGAGCAGTACTTC. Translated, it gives CASSVGDRTPEQYF. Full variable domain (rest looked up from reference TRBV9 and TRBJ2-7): DSGVTQTPKHLITATGQRVTLRCSPRSGDLSVYWYQQSLDQGLQFLIQYYNGEERAKGNILERFSAQQFPDLHSELNLSSLELGDSALYFCASSVGDRTPEQYFGPGTRLTVT.

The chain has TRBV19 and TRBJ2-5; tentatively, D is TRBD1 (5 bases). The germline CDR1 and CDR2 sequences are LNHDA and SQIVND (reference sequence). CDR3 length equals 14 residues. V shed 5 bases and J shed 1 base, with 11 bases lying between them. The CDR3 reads CASSARQRQETQYF. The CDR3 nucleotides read TGTGCCAGTAGTGCCCGACAGCGCCAAGAGACCCAGTACTTC.

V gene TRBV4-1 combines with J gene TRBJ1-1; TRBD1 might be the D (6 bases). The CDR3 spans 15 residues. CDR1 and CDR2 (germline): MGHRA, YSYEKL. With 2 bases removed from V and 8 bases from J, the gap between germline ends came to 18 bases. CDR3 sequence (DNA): TGCGCCAGCAGCCAAATCGTTGCGGGACAAGGCGAAGCTTTCTTT. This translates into CASSQIVAGQGEAFF.

CDR3 protein: CASSLDRALNEQFF. The CDR3 DNA is TGCGCCAGCAGCTTGGATCGGGCCCTCAATGAGCAGTTCTTC. The J gene is TRBJ2-1, the V gene TRBV5-1; D not resolved. CDR1 and CDR2 from the germline V gene are SGHRS and YFSETQ. The CDR3 runs 14 residues. The V end was cut by 0 bases, the J end by 6 bases, with 10 bases between.

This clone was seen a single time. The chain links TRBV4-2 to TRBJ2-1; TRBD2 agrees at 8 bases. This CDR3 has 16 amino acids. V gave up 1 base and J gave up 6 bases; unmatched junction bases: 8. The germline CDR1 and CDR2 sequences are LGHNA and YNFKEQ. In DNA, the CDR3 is TGTGCCAGCAGCCAAGTCACGACGGGGGGGTTCAATGAGCAGTTCTTC. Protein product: CASSQVTTGGFNEQFF.